This T cell receptor (beta chain) was sequenced in a study of blood T cell repertoires in COVID-19. The ends lost 3 bases at V and 7 bases at J; junction bases unmatched: 4. Per the germline V gene, CDR1 is SEHNR and CDR2 is FQNEAQ (reference sequence). The CDR3 is 13 residues long. Categorization into cohorts depended on clinical history that participants reported. The table came from immunoSEQ multiplex PCR; TCRdb's copy has only in-frame clones and leaves some out. The profile shows 300,000 or so clones, approximately 84% of them singletons. The sequenced sample was PBMCs or T cells enriched from blood (not recorded which). This chain connects TRBV7-9 to TRBJ1-2; 8 bases fit TRBD1. The source of this sequence is a woman under 30 who had recovered from COVID-19. The CDR3: CASSFGQGVGYTF. The CDR3 bases are TGTGCCAGCAGCTTCGGACAGGGTGTTGGCTACACCTTC.